This T cell receptor (beta chain) was sequenced during a study of T-cell memory formation after mild COVID-19. This clonotype was counted only a few times. Its antigen is unidentified. This CDR3 spans 15 amino acids. J was trimmed by 2 bases and V by 5 bases; bases with no gene match: 7. Germline CDR1 and CDR2: SGHTA and FQGTGA. Regarding the study as a whole: Prior to infection, memory already included some responding clones, suggesting cross-reactive memory joined.

Via MiXCR, TCRdb re-called the 5' RACE reads, giving one row per CDR3 protein. This sample has approximately 89,000 distinct CDR3 sequences, with around 27% found just once. The chain has TRBV7-3 and TRBJ2-5, with 8 bases identical to TRBD2. The receptor was isolated from a man aged 18 to 29 who had mild COVID-19 (a few samples of this study predate the infection). Cell type and time point are not known. The material sequenced was PBMCs or a T cell subset sorted from them (not recorded which). CDR3 in amino acids: CASSPGQRGQETQYF. The CDR3 DNA is TGTGCCAGCAGCCCCGGGCAGCGGGGGCAAGAGACCCAGTACTTC.